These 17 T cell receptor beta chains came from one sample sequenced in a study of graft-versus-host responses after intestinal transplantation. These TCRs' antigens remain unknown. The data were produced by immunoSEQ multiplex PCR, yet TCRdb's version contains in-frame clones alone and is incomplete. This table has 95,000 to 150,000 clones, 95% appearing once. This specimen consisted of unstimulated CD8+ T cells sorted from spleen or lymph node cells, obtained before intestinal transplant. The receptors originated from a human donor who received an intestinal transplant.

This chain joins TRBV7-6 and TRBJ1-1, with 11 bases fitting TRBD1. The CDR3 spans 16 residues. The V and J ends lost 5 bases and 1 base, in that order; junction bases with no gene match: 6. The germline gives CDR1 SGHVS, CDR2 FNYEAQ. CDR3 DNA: TGTGCCAGCAGCCCAGGACAGGGGGCGACGAACACTGAAGCTTTCTTT. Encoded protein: CASSPGQGATNTEAFF. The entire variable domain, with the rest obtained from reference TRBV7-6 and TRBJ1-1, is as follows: GAGVSQSPRYKVTKRGQDVALRCDPISGHVSLYWYRQALGQGPEFLTYFNYEAQQDKSGLPNDRFSAERPEGSISTLTIQRTEQRDSAMYRCASSPGQGATNTEAFFGQGTRLTVV.

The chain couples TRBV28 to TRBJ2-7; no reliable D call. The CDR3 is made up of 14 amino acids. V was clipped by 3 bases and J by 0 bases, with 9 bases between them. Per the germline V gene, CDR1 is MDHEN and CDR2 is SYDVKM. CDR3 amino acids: CASSFGMSSYEQYF. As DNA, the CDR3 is TGTGCCAGCAGTTTTGGTATGAGCTCCTACGAGCAGTACTTC.

The chain's CDR3 is CASSYWTGRYEQYF. CDR3 nucleotide sequence: TGTGCCAGCAGTTACTGGACAGGGAGGTACGAGCAGTACTTC. This chain joins TRBV28 and TRBJ2-7; 8 nucleotides agree with TRBD1. The CDR3 is 14 residues long. The V and J ends lost 4 bases and 4 bases, in that order; junction bases with no gene match: 6. Germline V CDR1 and CDR2: MDHEN, SYDVKM.

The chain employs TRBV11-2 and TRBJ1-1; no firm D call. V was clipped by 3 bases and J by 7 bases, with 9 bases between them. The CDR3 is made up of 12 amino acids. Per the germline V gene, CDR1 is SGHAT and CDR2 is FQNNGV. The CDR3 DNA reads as TGTGCCAGCAGCTTCCCGGCGTTTGAAGCTTTCTTT. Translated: CASSFPAFEAFF.

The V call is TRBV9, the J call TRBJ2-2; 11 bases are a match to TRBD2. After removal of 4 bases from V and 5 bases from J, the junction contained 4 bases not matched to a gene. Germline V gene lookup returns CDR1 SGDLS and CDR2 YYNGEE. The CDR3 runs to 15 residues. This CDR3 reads CASSPRTSGTGELFF. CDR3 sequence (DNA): TGTGCCAGCAGCCCCCGGACTAGCGGGACCGGGGAGCTGTTTTTT.

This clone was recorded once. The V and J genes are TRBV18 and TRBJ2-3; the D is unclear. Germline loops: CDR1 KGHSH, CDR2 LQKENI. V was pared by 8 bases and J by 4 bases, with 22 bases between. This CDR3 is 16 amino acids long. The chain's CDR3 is CASLPDLLHGADTQYF. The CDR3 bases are TGTGCCAGCCTACCCGACCTGCTACACGGCGCAGATACGCAGTATTTT. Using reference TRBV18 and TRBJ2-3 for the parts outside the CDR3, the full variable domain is NAGVMQNPRHLVRRRGQEARLRCSPMKGHSHVYWYRQLPEEGLKFMVYLQKENIIDESGMPKERFSAEFPKEGPSILRIQQVVRGDSAAYFCASLPDLLHGADTQYFGPGTRLTVL.

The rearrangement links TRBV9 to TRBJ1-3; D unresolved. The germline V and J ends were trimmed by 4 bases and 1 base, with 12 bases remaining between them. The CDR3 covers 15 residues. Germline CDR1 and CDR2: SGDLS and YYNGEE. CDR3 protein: CASSPPGPSGNTIYF. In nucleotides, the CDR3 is TGTGCCAGCAGCCCCCCAGGCCCTTCTGGAAACACCATATATTTT.

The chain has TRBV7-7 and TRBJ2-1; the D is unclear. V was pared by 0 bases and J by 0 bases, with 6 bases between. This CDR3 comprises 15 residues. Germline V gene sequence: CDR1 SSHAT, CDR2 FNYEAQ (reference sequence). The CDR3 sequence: CASSLARSSYNEQFF. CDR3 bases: TGTGCCAGCAGCTTAGCACGGTCCTCCTACAATGAGCAGTTCTTC.

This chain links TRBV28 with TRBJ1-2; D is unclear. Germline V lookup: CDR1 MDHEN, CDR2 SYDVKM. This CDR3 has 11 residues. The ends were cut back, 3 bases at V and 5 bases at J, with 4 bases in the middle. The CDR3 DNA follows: TGTGCCAGCAGTTTTTATTATGGCTACACCTTC. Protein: CASSFYYGYTF.

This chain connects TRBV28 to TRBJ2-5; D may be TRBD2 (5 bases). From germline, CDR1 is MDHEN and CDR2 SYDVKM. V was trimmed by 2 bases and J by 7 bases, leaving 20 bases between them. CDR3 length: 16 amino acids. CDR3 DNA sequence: TGTGCCAGCAGTTTAATCCGGGGTCCTTCTGTTTGGACCCAGTACTTC. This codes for CASSLIRGPSVWTQYF.

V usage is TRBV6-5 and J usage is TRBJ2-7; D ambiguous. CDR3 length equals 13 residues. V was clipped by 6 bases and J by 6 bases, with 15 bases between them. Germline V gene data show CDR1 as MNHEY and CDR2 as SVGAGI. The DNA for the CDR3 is TGTGCCAGCAGCGTACGCAGGATCGGCGAGCAGTACTTC. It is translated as CASSVRRIGEQYF.

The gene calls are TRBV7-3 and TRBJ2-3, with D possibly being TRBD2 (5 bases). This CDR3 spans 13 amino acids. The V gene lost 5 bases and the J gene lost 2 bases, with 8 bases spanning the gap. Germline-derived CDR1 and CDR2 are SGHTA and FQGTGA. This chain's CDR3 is CASSPRDTDTQYF. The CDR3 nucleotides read TGTGCCAGCAGCCCCCGGGACACAGATACGCAGTATTTT.

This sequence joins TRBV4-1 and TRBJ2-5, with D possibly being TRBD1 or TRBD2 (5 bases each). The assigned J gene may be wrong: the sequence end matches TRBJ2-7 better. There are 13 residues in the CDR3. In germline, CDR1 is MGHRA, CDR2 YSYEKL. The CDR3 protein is CASSRDGSYEQYF. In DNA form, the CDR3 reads TGCGCCAGCAGCCGGGACGGATCCTACGAGCAGTACTTC.

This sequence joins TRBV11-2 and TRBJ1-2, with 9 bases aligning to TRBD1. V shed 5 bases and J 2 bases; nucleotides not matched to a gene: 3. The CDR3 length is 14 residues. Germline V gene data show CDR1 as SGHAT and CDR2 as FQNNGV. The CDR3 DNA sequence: TGTGCCAGCAGCCCTGGACAGGGGAACTATGGCTACACCTTC. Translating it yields CASSPGQGNYGYTF.

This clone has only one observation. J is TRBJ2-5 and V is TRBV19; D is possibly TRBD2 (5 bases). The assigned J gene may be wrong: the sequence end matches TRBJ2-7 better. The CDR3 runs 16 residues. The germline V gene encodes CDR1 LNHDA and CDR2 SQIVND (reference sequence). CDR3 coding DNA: TGTGCCAGTAGTATAGGGGAGCCCTCGGGTGACTACGAGCAGTACTTC. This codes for CASSIGEPSGDYEQYF.

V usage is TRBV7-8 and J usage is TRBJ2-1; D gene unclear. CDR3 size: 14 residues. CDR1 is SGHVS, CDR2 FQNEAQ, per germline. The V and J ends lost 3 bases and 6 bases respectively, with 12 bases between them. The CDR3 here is CASSLRSGPNEQFF. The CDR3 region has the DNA TGTGCCAGCAGCTTGAGGTCTGGTCCCAATGAGCAGTTCTTC.

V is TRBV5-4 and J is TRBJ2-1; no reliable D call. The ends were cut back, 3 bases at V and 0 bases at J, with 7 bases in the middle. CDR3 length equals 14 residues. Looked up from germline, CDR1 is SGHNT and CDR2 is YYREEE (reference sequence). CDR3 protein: CASSSPYSYNEQFF. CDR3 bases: TGTGCCAGCAGCTCTCCTTACTCCTACAATGAGCAGTTCTTC.